What follows are 20 T cell receptor beta chains derived from one specimen sequenced in a study of T cells after yellow fever vaccination. From the 5' RACE reads, TCRdb called clonotypes with MiXCR, one entry per CDR3 protein. The sample records some 500,000 distinct CDR3 sequences, about 13% being singletons. This specimen consisted of PBMCs, obtained on the day of the yellow fever booster vaccination. The receptor source for this set is a man aged 30-40 years who received the YFV17D yellow fever vaccine.

This clonotype was detected many times. This chain uses TRBV28 with TRBJ2-3; D gene uncertain. Germline V gene sequence: CDR1 MDHEN, CDR2 SYDVKM. Trimming shortened V by 3 bases and J by 1 base, and 5 bases separated the two germline ends. The CDR3 is 13 residues long. The CDR3 is CASSFRRTDTQYF. CDR3 coding DNA: TGTGCCAGCAGTTTTCGGCGCACAGATACGCAGTATTTT. The entire variable domain, with the rest obtained from reference TRBV28 and TRBJ2-3, is as follows: DVKVTQSSRYLVKRTGEKVFLECVQDMDHENMFWYRQDPGLGLRLIYFSYDVKMKEKGDIPEGYSVSREKKERFSLILESASTNQTSMYLCASSFRRTDTQYFGPGTRLTVL.

This clonotype came up a few times. Here the CDR3 reads CASSSPPVSGRNPYSYEQYF. CDR3 coding DNA: TGTGCCAGCAGCTCGCCCCCTGTCAGCGGGAGGAACCCCTATTCTTACGAGCAGTACTTC. The rearrangement links TRBV11-2 to TRBJ2-7, with 9 positions matching TRBD2. Trimming at V came to 4 bases and at J to 4 bases, leaving 23 bases not matched to a gene. The CDR3 covers 20 residues. Germline values: CDR1 SGHAT, CDR2 FQNNGV.

This clonotype has at least ten counts. CDR3 residues: CSVDRDRGLYGYTF. In nucleotides, the CDR3 is TGCAGCGTTGACCGGGACAGGGGGCTGTATGGCTACACCTTC. The rearrangement joins TRBV29-1 to TRBJ1-2; 12 bases are shared with TRBD1. There are 14 residues in the CDR3. J lost 5 bases, V lost 3 bases, and 4 bases had no gene match. CDR1 and CDR2 from the germline V gene are SQVTM and ANQGSEA.

This clonotype was observed a handful of times. V usage is TRBV6-2 or TRBV6-3 and J usage is TRBJ2-2; 9 bases agree with TRBD2. Germline V lookup: CDR1 MNHEY, CDR2 SVGEGT. V shed 2 bases and J 3 bases; nucleotides not matched to a gene: 1. The CDR3 has 15 amino acids. CDR3 DNA sequence: TGTGCCAGCAGTTACGTAGCGGGAGACACCGGGGAGCTGTTTTTT. Its protein product is CASSYVAGDTGELFF.

The chain joins TRBV6-2 or TRBV6-3 to TRBJ1-2; 7 nucleotides align to TRBD1. V gave up 4 bases and J gave up 3 bases; unmatched junction bases: 8. CDR3 size: 15 residues. Germline loops: CDR1 MNHEY, CDR2 SVGEGT. This CDR3 reads CASSSEGQEYYGYTF. DNA for the CDR3: TGTGCCAGCAGTTCAGAAGGACAGGAATACTATGGCTACACCTTC.

The V and J genes are TRBV12-3 or TRBV12-4 and TRBJ2-5, with D tentatively TRBD1 (6 bases). The length of the CDR3 is 13 residues. V lost 6 bases to trimming and J lost 5 bases, with 13 bases between them. CDR3 in DNA: TGTGCCAGCAGGCGCACAGGGATCGAGACCCAGTACTTC. This translates into CASRRTGIETQYF.

This clonotype showed up just a few times. This chain links TRBV27 with TRBJ2-6; possibly TRBD1 for D (5 bases). V was shortened by 2 bases and J by 2 bases, with 10 bases between the two germline ends. The CDR3 has 16 amino acids. Germline V gene sequence: CDR1 MNHEY, CDR2 SMNVEV (reference sequence). CDR3: CASSLLRGTGANVLTF. CDR3 DNA: TGTGCCAGCAGTTTACTTAGGGGAACTGGGGCCAACGTCCTGACTTTC.

This clonotype has only a few counts. The chain recombines TRBV13 with TRBJ2-5, with 7 bases identical to TRBD2. Germline V gene sequence: CDR1 PRHDT, CDR2 FYEKMQ (reference sequence). The V and J ends lost 8 bases and 6 bases, in that order; junction bases with no gene match: 12. This CDR3 contains 14 residues. CDR3: CASGPRDYRQTQYF. The CDR3 coding sequence is TGTGCCAGCGGGCCCCGGGACTACAGACAGACCCAGTACTTC. Supplemented by reference TRBV13 and TRBJ2-5, the full variable domain reads AAGVIQSPRHLIKEKRETATLKCYPIPRHDTVYWYQQGPGQDPQFLISFYEKMQSDKGSIPDRFSAQQFSDYHSELNMSSLELGDSALYFCASGPRDYRQTQYFGPGTRLLVL.

V gene TRBV24-1 combines with J gene TRBJ2-1; no definite D call. Germline V gives CDR1 KGHDR, CDR2 SFDVKD. CDR3 length: 13 amino acids. Trimming took off 1 base at V and 6 bases at J, with 6 bases between the two ends. The chain's CDR3 is CATSDLSRNEQFF. The CDR3 region has the DNA TGTGCCACCAGTGATTTATCGCGCAATGAGCAGTTCTTC.

This sequence joins TRBV15 and TRBJ2-2, with 10 bases aligning to TRBD2. The germline gives CDR1 LNHNV, CDR2 YYDKDF (reference sequence). V lost 5 bases, J lost 8 bases, and 14 bases stayed unmatched. The length of the CDR3 is 17 residues. CDR3 region: CATSPRTSGIWVGELFF. CDR3 sequence (DNA): TGTGCCACCAGCCCACGGACTAGCGGCATTTGGGTGGGGGAGCTGTTTTTT.

This clonotype was detected only a few times. The chain joins TRBV21-1 to TRBJ1-1. TRBV21-1 is a known pseudogene. The CDR3 spans 14 residues. The CDR3 sequence: CASSTSDKNTEAFF. DNA for the CDR3: TGTGCCAGCAGCACGAGCGACAAGAACACTGAAGCTTTCTTT.

This clonotype has just a few counts. V is TRBV5-4 and J is TRBJ2-1; 7 nucleotides line up with TRBD1. V shed 0 bases and J 11 bases; nucleotides not matched to a gene: 5. There are 13 residues in the CDR3. Per the germline V gene, CDR1 is SGHNT and CDR2 is YYREEE (reference sequence). CDR3 in DNA: TGTGCCAGCAGCTTGGTACAGGGGAAGCAGCAGTTCTTC. It codes for CASSLVQGKQQFF.

V gene TRBV30 combines with J gene TRBJ2-1, with TRBD2 matching 12 bases. Germline V gene data show CDR1 as GTSNPN and CDR2 as SVGIG (reference sequence). The CDR3 is 14 residues long. The J segment lost 8 bases and the V segment lost 2 bases, leaving 4 bases of the junction unmatched. The CDR3 nucleotides read TGTGCCTGGAGTCTAGCGGGAGGGGCGGATGAGCAGTTCTTC. It is translated as CAWSLAGGADEQFF.

This clonotype was counted between two and nine times. The chain is built from TRBV20-1 and TRBJ2-1; TRBD2 might be the D (6 bases). Trimming removed 3 bases from V and 9 bases from J, with 12 bases in between. From germline, CDR1 is DFQATT and CDR2 SNEGSKA (reference sequence). This CDR3 comprises 12 residues. The CDR3 DNA follows: TGCAGTGCTAGTAGCGGAAGGTCTGAGCAGTTCTTC. This codes for CSASSGRSEQFF.

This clonotype has more than one count but fewer than ten. J is TRBJ2-7 and V is TRBV4-3, with no clear D. The V gene's germline CDR1 is LGHNA and CDR2 YSLEER. Between the trimmed V and J ends, which lost 0 bases and 6 bases, there was a span of 15 bases. This CDR3 has 15 amino acids. The CDR3 DNA sequence: TGCGCCAGCAGCCAAGACCACCGCTCAACCTCCGAGCAGTACTTC. Amino acid sequence: CASSQDHRSTSEQYF.

This chain joins TRBV10-1 and TRBJ2-2, with 7 nucleotides matching TRBD1. The CDR3 extends over 17 amino acids. Germline trimming cut 4 bases from V and 7 bases from J; bases unmatched to any gene: 15. Germline loops: CDR1 WNHNN, CDR2 SYGVQD (reference sequence). The CDR3 is CASSAWSVKGAVGELFF. The CDR3 nucleotides are TGCGCCAGCAGTGCATGGTCAGTTAAGGGGGCCGTCGGGGAGCTGTTTTTT.

This clonotype was counted at least ten times. This chain uses TRBV7-2 with TRBJ2-1; weak D call: TRBD2 (6 bases). Trimming left V 3 bases short and J 7 bases short, with 10 bases between. The CDR3 length is 13 residues. Germline V gives CDR1 SGHTA, CDR2 FQGNSA. The CDR3 sequence: CASSFGSWNEQFF. DNA for the CDR3: TGTGCCAGCAGCTTCGGGAGCTGGAATGAGCAGTTCTTC.

This clonotype turned up a few times. The J gene is TRBJ1-5, the V gene TRBV6-1; no clear D gene. CDR1 MNHNS and CDR2 SASEGT come from the germline V gene. The CDR3 contains 15 residues. The V gene lost 9 bases and the J gene lost 0 bases, with 15 bases spanning the gap. The CDR3 reads CASKRAQYSNQPQHF. As DNA, the CDR3 is TGTGCCAGTAAACGGGCTCAATATAGCAATCAGCCCCAGCATTTT.

This clonotype was picked up a small number of times. This chain's CDR3 is CASSQQGNEQFF. For the CDR3, the DNA is TGTGCCAGCAGCCAACAGGGCAATGAGCAGTTCTTC. This chain uses TRBV7-9 with TRBJ2-1; D is perhaps TRBD1 (6 bases). The V gene lost 5 bases and the J gene lost 6 bases, with 8 bases spanning the gap. This CDR3 region has 12 residues. Per germline, CDR1 SEHNR and CDR2 FQNEAQ (reference sequence). Drawing the rest from reference TRBV7-9 and TRBJ2-1, the complete variable domain is DTGVSQNPRHKITKRGQNVTFRCDPISEHNRLYWYRQTLGQGPEFLTYFQNEAQLEKSRLLSDRFSAERPKGSFSTLEIQRTEQGDSAMYLCASSQQGNEQFFGPGTRLTVL.

V gene TRBV20-1 combines with J gene TRBJ2-1; D might be TRBD1 or TRBD2, each matching 5 bases. This CDR3 region has 13 residues. Germline V gives CDR1 DFQATT, CDR2 SNEGSKA (reference sequence). V dropped 5 bases and J dropped 6 bases, with 14 bases sitting between them. CDR3 DNA: TGCAGTGCTGGTGGGTCCGGGGCCAATGAGCAGTTCTTC. This gives the protein CSAGGSGANEQFF.